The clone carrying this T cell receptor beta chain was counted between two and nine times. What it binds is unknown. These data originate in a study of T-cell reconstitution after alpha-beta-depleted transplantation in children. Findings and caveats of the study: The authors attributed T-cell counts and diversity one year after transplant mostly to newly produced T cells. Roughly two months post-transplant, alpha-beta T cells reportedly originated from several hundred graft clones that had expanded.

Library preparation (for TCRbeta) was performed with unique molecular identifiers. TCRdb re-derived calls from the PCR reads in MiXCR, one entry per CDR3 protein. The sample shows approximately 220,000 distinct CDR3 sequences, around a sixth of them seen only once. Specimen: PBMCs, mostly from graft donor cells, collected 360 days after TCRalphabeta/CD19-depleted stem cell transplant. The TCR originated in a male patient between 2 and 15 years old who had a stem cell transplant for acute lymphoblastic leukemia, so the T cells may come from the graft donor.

CDR3 coding DNA: TGTGCCAGCAGTTTTCGGGCAGGGACTGGTGGCCTTGAGCAGTTCTTC. Residues: CASSFRAGTGGLEQFF. The rearrangement links TRBV27 to TRBJ2-1; a weak D match, TRBD2 (6 bases). Looked up from germline, CDR1 is MNHEY and CDR2 is SMNVEV (reference sequence). CDR3 length: 16 amino acids. The V end was cut by 3 bases, the J end by 9 bases, with 21 bases between.